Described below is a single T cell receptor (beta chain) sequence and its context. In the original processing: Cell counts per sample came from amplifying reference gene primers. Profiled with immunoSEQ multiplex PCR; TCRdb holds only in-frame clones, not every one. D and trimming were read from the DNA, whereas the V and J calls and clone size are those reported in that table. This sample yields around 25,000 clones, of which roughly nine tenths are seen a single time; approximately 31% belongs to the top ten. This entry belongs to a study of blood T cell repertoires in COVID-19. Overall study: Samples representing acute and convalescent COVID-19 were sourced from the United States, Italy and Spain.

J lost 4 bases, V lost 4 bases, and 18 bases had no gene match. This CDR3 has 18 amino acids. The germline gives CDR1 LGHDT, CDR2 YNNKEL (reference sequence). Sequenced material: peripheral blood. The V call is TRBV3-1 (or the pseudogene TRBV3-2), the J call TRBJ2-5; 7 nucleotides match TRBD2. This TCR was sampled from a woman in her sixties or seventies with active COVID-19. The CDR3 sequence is CASSPRIGTTKPRETQYF. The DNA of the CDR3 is TGTGCCAGCAGCCCCAGAATAGGGACTACCAAACCAAGAGAGACCCAGTACTTC.